The present T cell receptor beta chain was sequenced within a study of cytomegalovirus exposure and HLA in healthy donors. Primers for the PCR totalled 60 Vbeta and 13 Jbeta. TCRdb's copy holds only in-frame clones and misses some; the assay was immunoSEQ multiplex PCR. The profile covers about 200,000 clones, with more than 75% appearing a single time and 1.5% to 2% taken by the ten largest. V gave up 4 bases and J gave up 4 bases, with 11 bases separating them. This CDR3 comprises 14 residues. Germline values: CDR1 MNHNS, CDR2 SASEGT. Sequencing input: PBMCs. This sequence was found in a woman aged 18 to 35 in good health and CMV-seronegative. The V gene is TRBV6-1, the J gene TRBJ1-5, with D hard to call. CDR3 protein: CASSVQVLNQPQHF. Written as DNA, the CDR3 is TGTGCCAGCAGTGTGCAGGTTTTAAATCAGCCCCAGCATTTT.